Each of the 26 T cell receptor beta chains below was sequenced from the same sample in a study of technical replicates of blood from a few donors. Libraries were prepared by immunoSEQ multiplex PCR; TCRdb keeps only in-frame clonotypes and omits some of them. The sample shows about 90,000 clones, about 90% of them seen only once. Sequencing was done on a sample of T cells isolated from PBMCs. These receptors all come from a human donor in good health.

The rearrangement links TRBV7-9 to TRBJ2-5; 14 bases are shared with TRBD2. CDR1 SEHNR and CDR2 FQNEAQ come from the germline V gene (reference sequence). The CDR3 sequence is 15 residues long. With 5 bases clipped from V and 7 bases from J, the junction kept 6 bases outside the gene matches. This chain's CDR3 is CASSERLAGGVTQYF. The DNA of the CDR3 is TGTGCCAGCAGCGAACGACTAGCGGGAGGGGTGACCCAGTACTTC.

The chain recombines TRBV6-4 with TRBJ2-1; 8 bases fit TRBD2. Germline CDR1 and CDR2: MRHNA and SNTAGT. After removal of 4 bases from V and 0 bases from J, the junction contained 2 bases not matched to a gene. The CDR3 runs 15 residues. CDR3 amino acids: CASSASGGSYNEQFF. CDR3 DNA: TGTGCCAGCAGTGCCAGCGGGGGCTCCTACAATGAGCAGTTCTTC.

The V and J genes are TRBV28 and TRBJ1-5; D not resolved. Germline V gene lookup returns CDR1 MDHEN and CDR2 SYDVKM. V lost 7 bases to trimming and J lost 9 bases, with 13 bases between them. The CDR3 spans 12 residues. The CDR3 sequence: CASISGSRPQHF. CDR3 DNA: TGTGCCAGCATTTCGGGTTCGAGGCCCCAGCATTTT. The variable domain in full, with the rest retrieved from reference TRBV28 and TRBJ1-5, is DVKVTQSSRYLVKRTGEKVFLECVQDMDHENMFWYRQDPGLGLRLIYFSYDVKMKEKGDIPEGYSVSREKKERFSLILESASTNQTSMYLCASISGSRPQHFGDGTRLSIL.

The chain couples TRBV6-1 to TRBJ1-3, with D possibly being TRBD1 (6 bases). The V and J ends lost 6 bases and 1 base respectively, with 13 bases between them. Germline-derived CDR1 and CDR2 are MNHNS and SASEGT. The CDR3 totals 15 residues. CDR3 coding DNA: TGTGCCAGCAGACGGGACATACTATCTGGAAACACCATATATTTT. Translation: CASRRDILSGNTIYF.

The J gene is TRBJ2-3, the V gene TRBV2, with D hard to call. V was cut by 6 bases and J by 0 bases, with 13 bases left in between. CDR1 SNHLY and CDR2 FYNNEI come from the germline V gene. This CDR3 has 15 amino acids. The CDR3 DNA sequence: TGTGCCAGCAGCCCCCTTCTAGGTAGCACAGATACGCAGTATTTT. Protein: CASSPLLGSTDTQYF.

The genes are TRBV21-1 and TRBJ1-1; the table assigns TRBD1, which was not confirmed against the DNA. TRBV21-1 is annotated as a pseudogene. The CDR3 has 21 amino acids. CDR3 DNA sequence: TGTGCCAGCAGCAAAGTCAGGGGACAGGGGCTTCCCATTCCCTTGAACACTGAAGCTTTCTTT. Protein sequence: CASSKVRGQGLPIPLNTEAFF.

The chain recombines TRBV6-1 with TRBJ2-1, with a possible D match to TRBD2 (5 bases). CDR1 is MNHNS and CDR2 is SASEGT in the germline V gene. The CDR3 is 13 residues long. The V gene lost 11 bases and the J gene lost 8 bases, with 19 bases spanning the gap. The CDR3 nucleotides read TGTGCCGGCCTTAACGGCGCCGGGGATGAGCAGTTCTTC. Encoded protein: CAGLNGAGDEQFF.

The chain uses TRBV6-5 and TRBJ1-5; 7 bases are shared with TRBD1. Germline lookup yields CDR1 MNHEY and CDR2 SVGAGI. The ends lost 9 bases at V and 7 bases at J; junction bases unmatched: 6. The CDR3 runs 12 residues. This CDR3 reads CASTTGNQPQHF. The CDR3 coding sequence is TGTGCCAGTACGACAGGGAACCAGCCCCAGCATTTT.

The chain joins TRBV2 to TRBJ2-7; TRBD2 aligns across 12 bases. CDR1 is SNHLY and CDR2 is FYNNEI in the germline V gene. The CDR3 has 16 residues. V gave up 5 bases and J gave up 1 base; unmatched junction bases: 6. The CDR3 region has the DNA TGTGCCAGCAGTTCCACCGGGACTAGCGGGTCCTACGAGCAGTACTTC. Encoded protein: CASSSTGTSGSYEQYF.

This chain uses TRBV6-5 with TRBJ1-2, with a tentative D call TRBD1 (5 bases). Looked up from germline, CDR1 is MNHEY and CDR2 is SVGAGI. The CDR3 consists of 14 residues. Trimming left V 2 bases short and J 4 bases short, with 11 bases between. CDR3 bases: TGTGCCAGCAGTTACCGTAGGGGAGGCTATGGCTACACCTTC. Protein product: CASSYRRGGYGYTF.

The chain has TRBV12-5 and TRBJ2-1; 12 bases match TRBD2. Trimming cost V 6 bases and J 8 bases; bases outside gene matches: 8. The CDR3 spans 15 residues. CDR1 is LGHNT and CDR2 is FRNRAP in the germline V gene. The CDR3 sequence: CASGPASGGAYEQFF. The CDR3 DNA sequence: TGTGCTAGTGGACCCGCTAGCGGGGGGGCCTATGAGCAGTTCTTC.

The chain uses TRBV15 and TRBJ1-4, with D possibly matching TRBD1 (6 bases). Germline V gene sequence: CDR1 LNHNV, CDR2 YYDKDF (reference sequence). V was shortened by 0 bases and J by 5 bases, with 10 bases between the two germline ends. The CDR3 length is 15 residues. Written as DNA, the CDR3 is TGTGCCACCAGCAGAGACTCAGGGGAGAATGAAAAACTGTTTTTT. It translates to CATSRDSGENEKLFF.

The chain links TRBV7-9 to TRBJ1-1; D possibly corresponds to TRBD1 (6 bases). The CDR3 is made up of 15 amino acids. The V gene lost 1 base and the J gene lost 1 base, with 10 bases spanning the gap. The germline gives CDR1 SEHNR, CDR2 FQNEAQ (reference sequence). The CDR3 reads CASSLGRTANTEAFF. CDR3 nucleotide sequence: TGTGCCAGCAGCTTAGGTAGGACAGCGAACACTGAAGCTTTCTTT.

V gene TRBV5-1 combines with J gene TRBJ2-3, with TRBD2 as a possible D gene (5 bases). CDR3 size: 15 residues. Deletions cut 5 bases from V and 1 base from J, with 14 bases between. Germline-derived CDR1 and CDR2 are SGHRS and YFSETQ. CDR3 protein: CASRKSGIGTDTQYF. CDR3 DNA: TGCGCCAGCAGAAAAAGCGGAATTGGCACAGATACGCAGTATTTT.

DNA for the CDR3: TGCGCCAGCAGCCCACTATCCGCGGAGTCCTACAATGAGCAGTTCTTC. Its translation: CASSPLSAESYNEQFF. V is TRBV5-1 and J is TRBJ2-1; D call uncertain. Germline V gene data show CDR1 as SGHRS and CDR2 as YFSETQ. V lost 4 bases to trimming and J lost 1 base, with 15 bases between them. CDR3 size: 16 residues.

This clone has only one observation. The CDR3 loop is CASSVQTGPNTEAFF. Here the CDR3 DNA reads TGTGCCAGCAGTGTCCAGACAGGGCCTAACACTGAAGCTTTCTTT. The rearrangement uses TRBV2 and TRBJ1-1; 7 bases are a match to TRBD1. There are 15 residues in the CDR3. After removal of 4 bases from V and 2 bases from J, the junction contained 7 bases not matched to a gene. Germline CDR1 and CDR2: SNHLY and FYNNEI.

This chain joins TRBV14 and TRBJ2-1, with D perhaps TRBD2 (6 bases). This CDR3 comprises 18 residues. CDR1 is SGHDN, CDR2 FVKESK, per germline. V was shortened by 1 base and J by 0 bases, with 16 bases between the two germline ends. The DNA of the CDR3 is TGTGCCAGCAGCCAAGTACTGGCGCGGGGCCGCTCCTACAATGAGCAGTTCTTC. It is translated as CASSQVLARGRSYNEQFF. The full variable domain, in which reference TRBV14 and TRBJ2-1 provide the parts outside the CDR3, is EAGVTQFPSHSVIEKGQTVTLRCDPISGHDNLYWYRRVMGKEIKFLLHFVKESKQDESGMPNNRFLAERTGGTYSTLKVQPAELEDSGVYFCASSQVLARGRSYNEQFFGPGTRLTVL.

The chain employs TRBV28 and TRBJ2-7, with D perhaps matching TRBD1 (6 bases). The CDR3 runs to 13 residues. The V gene's germline CDR1 is MDHEN and CDR2 SYDVKM. The V and J ends lost 2 bases and 2 bases respectively, with 7 bases between them. The CDR3 DNA follows: TGTGCCAGCAGTTTAGGGGGCCCCTACGAGCAGTACTTC. This codes for CASSLGGPYEQYF.

This rearrangement joins TRBV5-4 to TRBJ1-2, with a tentative D call TRBD1 (5 bases). Looked up from germline, CDR1 is SGHNT and CDR2 is YYREEE (reference sequence). Between the trimmed V and J ends, which lost 2 bases and 7 bases, there was a span of 18 bases. The CDR3 totals 15 residues. CDR3 nucleotide sequence: TGTGCCAGCAGCTTCTTCGTCTTGCAGGGCCCTGGCTACACCTTC. Translation: CASSFFVLQGPGYTF.

J is TRBJ2-7 and V is TRBV14; 11 nucleotides agree with TRBD1. This CDR3 comprises 15 residues. The V gene's germline CDR1 is SGHDN and CDR2 FVKESK. The junction had 5 bases not matched to a gene; V was cut back by 4 bases and J by 3 bases. Here the CDR3 reads CASSPGQGVRYEQYF. Here the CDR3 DNA reads TGTGCCAGCAGCCCGGGACAGGGGGTCCGCTACGAGCAGTACTTC.

The V and J genes are TRBV28 and TRBJ1-2; D gene uncertain. Germline V lookup: CDR1 MDHEN, CDR2 SYDVKM. The CDR3 is 15 amino acids. The V end was cut by 3 bases, the J end by 5 bases, with 16 bases between. The CDR3 region has the DNA TGTGCCAGCAGTTTTTTCCTCGGGGATTGGTATGGCTACACCTTC. Protein product: CASSFFLGDWYGYTF.

The V and J genes are TRBV10-1 and TRBJ1-1; D might be TRBD1 (6 bases). Deletions cut 6 bases from V and 0 bases from J, with 11 bases between. The CDR3 runs to 14 residues. Germline CDR1 reads WNHNN; CDR2 reads SYGVQD (reference sequence). CDR3 residues: CASSPGQMNTEAFF. CDR3 sequence (DNA): TGCGCCAGCAGCCCCGGACAGATGAACACTGAAGCTTTCTTT.

CDR3 nucleotide sequence: TGTGCCAGCAGTGGGGACACCCAAGAGACCCAGTACTTC. Amino acids: CASSGDTQETQYF. The J gene is TRBJ2-5, the V gene TRBV2; D might be TRBD1 (6 bases). CDR1 is SNHLY and CDR2 is FYNNEI in the germline V gene. The CDR3 consists of 13 residues. V shed 4 bases and J shed 1 base, with 7 bases lying between them.

The chain uses TRBV25-1 and TRBJ1-1; tentatively, D is TRBD1 (6 bases). The germline CDR1 and CDR2 sequences are MGHDK and SYGVNS. The CDR3 totals 13 residues. Trimming cost V 7 bases and J 4 bases, with 13 bases left between them. CDR3 residues: CASTTTGITEAFF. Written as DNA, the CDR3 is TGTGCCAGCACAACAACAGGGATCACTGAAGCTTTCTTT.

The V gene is TRBV4-1, the J gene TRBJ2-7, with D possibly being TRBD2 (5 bases). CDR3 length: 15 residues. The V and J ends lost 1 base and 3 bases respectively, with 13 bases between them. CDR1 and CDR2 (germline): MGHRA, YSYEKL. CDR3 residues: CASSQGTSPGYEQYF. The CDR3 region has the DNA TGCGCCAGCAGCCAAGGGACTTCTCCCGGCTACGAGCAGTACTTC.

V is TRBV11-2 and J is TRBJ2-2, with TRBD2 matching 7 bases. There are 15 residues in the CDR3. Germline V gene sequence: CDR1 SGHAT, CDR2 FQNNGV. The V gene end was trimmed by 6 bases and the J gene end by 1 base; junction bases not matched to a gene: 5. The CDR3 loop is CASRSGTMNTGELFF. The CDR3 region has the DNA TGTGCCAGCAGATCCGGGACTATGAACACCGGGGAGCTGTTTTTT.